Listed below are T cell receptor beta chains from one sample, sequenced in a study of T cell repertoires in cytomegalovirus infection. TCRdb fed the reads into MiXCR, producing one record per CDR3 protein. The top ten clones hold 8.5% to 10% of a sample with about 360,000 distinct CDR3 sequences, roughly 20% of them seen once. Material: PBMCs. The receptors stem from a human donor in good health (CMV status not recorded). Some clones in this sample may be carry-over from other donors' samples. Each CDR3 is given with its conserved first and last residue. Fields, in order: V gene, D gene, J gene, clone size, CDR3 DNA, CDR3 protein. D genes are given only for firm matches. Clone size is given for some rows only: seen once, a few or many times, or a class if the clone is expanded.

>TRBV5-1|-|TRBJ2-3|few
TGCGCCAGCAGCCCATCCGGGGTTACAGATACGCAGTATTTT
CASSPSGVTDTQYF
>TRBV7-2|-|TRBJ2-3|few
TGTGCCAGCAGCTTAGGGGGGCAGGCTAGCACAGATACGCAGTATTTT
CASSLGGQASTDTQYF
>TRBV28|TRBD1|TRBJ1-5|many
TGTGCCGTCACCCCGGAGGGGGCCAGGGAGCCCCAGCATTTT
CAVTPEGAREPQHF
>TRBV7-2|-|TRBJ2-5|-
TGTGCCAGTTGCGCAGCGAAGGCCCTTCGAGAGACCCAGTACTTC
CASCAAKALRETQYF
>TRBV12-3/TRBV12-4|-|TRBJ2-1|many
TGTGCCAGCACCCGATTCACTTCCAGGGGAGTCGGCGACAATGAGCAGTTCTTC
CASTRFTSRGVGDNEQFF
>TRBV7-8|-|TRBJ1-1|-
TGTGCCAGCAGCTACGGGGGGCAAGGCACTGAAGCTTTCTTT
CASSYGGQGTEAFF
>TRBV11-2|TRBD1|TRBJ1-5|many
TGTGCCAGCAGCTCCAACGAGCAGGGGGCCCAGCATTTT
CASSSNEQGAQHF
>TRBV30|-|TRBJ1-5|few
TGTGCCTGGAGTGGTGACACGCTTAATCAGCCCCAGCATTTT
CAWSGDTLNQPQHF
>TRBV29-1|TRBD2|TRBJ2-3|-
TGCAGCGTTAGACGACTAGCGGTGGGCACAGATACGCAGTATTTT
CSVRRLAVGTDTQYF
>TRBV24-1|-|TRBJ1-1|-
TGTGCCACCCCCCACATGAACACTGAAGCTTTCTTT
CATPHMNTEAFF
>TRBV4-1|TRBD1|TRBJ2-5|many
TGCGCCAGCAGCCAAGCCTATCAGGGGGTCCAAGAGACCCAGTACTTC
CASSQAYQGVQETQYF
>TRBV20-1|TRBD2|TRBJ2-3|-
TGCAGTGCTACTAGACTAGCGGAGGCCACAGATACGCAGTATTTT
CSATRLAEATDTQYF
>TRBV12-3/TRBV12-4|-|TRBJ2-5|many
TGTGCCAGCAGTTTAGCGACAGAAGAGACCCAGTACTTC
CASSLATEETQYF
>TRBV20-1|-|TRBJ2-3|-
TGCAGTGCTAGCAAACCGGGACGTTGGGATACGCAGTATTTT
CSASKPGRWDTQYF
>TRBV18|-|TRBJ1-1|-
TGTGCCAGCTCACCACCCAACAGCGGGGTTTCGGGGGGCACTGAAGCTTTCTTT
CASSPPNSGVSGGTEAFF
>TRBV7-2|-|TRBJ2-7|many
TGTGCCAGCAGCCAACTCTCGTACGAGCAGTACTTC
CASSQLSYEQYF
>TRBV5-4|-|TRBJ2-3|once
TGTGCCAGCAGCTTGGGTGGGGGGGCCGCAGATACGCAGTATTTT
CASSLGGGAADTQYF
>TRBV6-2/TRBV6-3|-|TRBJ1-2|once
TGTGCCAGCAGCGGTAAGGGGGTCACGAGGGACTATGGCTACACCTTC
CASSGKGVTRDYGYTF
>TRBV5-6|-|TRBJ1-6|few
TGTGCCAGCAGCTTGCAGGGGTTCGAAAATTCACCCCTCCACTTT
CASSLQGFENSPLHF
>TRBV7-2|-|TRBJ1-2|-
TGTGCCAACAGCCCAACGGCAGGGGTTAATGGCTACACCTTC
CANSPTAGVNGYTF
>TRBV7-9|-|TRBJ2-5|few
TGTGCCAGCAGAGGTCCGCCCCAAGAGACCCAGTACTTC
CASRGPPQETQYF
>TRBV28|-|TRBJ1-4|-
TGTGCCAGCAGCAATACCGGCGGGTTGACCTTT
CASSNTGGLTF
>TRBV12-3/TRBV12-4|-|TRBJ1-3|-
TGTGCCAGCAGTCGGAGGGGCCCTGGAAACACCATATATTTT
CASSRRGPGNTIYF
>TRBV7-9|-|TRBJ2-5|many
TGTGCCAGCAGCCGACTAGTAAGTGGAGAGACCCAGTACTTC
CASSRLVSGETQYF
>TRBV12-3/TRBV12-4|TRBD1|TRBJ2-7|-
TGTGCCAGCAGTTGGGACAGGGCCGAGCAGTACTTC
CASSWDRAEQYF
>TRBV12-3/TRBV12-4|TRBD2|TRBJ2-7|-
TGTGCCAGCAGTGTCGGGACTAGCGGGCGGAGCTCCTACGAGCAGTACTTC
CASSVGTSGRSSYEQYF
>TRBV12-3/TRBV12-4|-|TRBJ1-5|many
TGTGCCAGCAGCACGACGAGACCAGGGGCGGAGGACAGCAATCAGCCCCAGCATTTT
CASSTTRPGAEDSNQPQHF
>TRBV7-2|TRBD2|TRBJ2-1|many
TGTGCCAGCAGCGCAGGGTTGCGGGGGGATGACAATGAGCAGTTCTTC
CASSAGLRGDDNEQFF
>TRBV2|-|TRBJ2-3|-
TGTGCCAGCAGCTCCAACCCGCCTAGCACAGATACGCAGTATTTT
CASSSNPPSTDTQYF
>TRBV12-3/TRBV12-4|-|TRBJ2-7|-
TGTGCCAGCAGTTTAGTTGGCAGGGGCCCAATTATGTCCTACGAGCAGTACTTC
CASSLVGRGPIMSYEQYF
>TRBV19|-|TRBJ2-6|many
TGTGCCAGTAGTTTCTTTCGGGGGGTGACAGGAAAGAGCTCTGGGGCCAACGTCCTGACTTTC
CASSFFRGVTGKSSGANVLTF
>TRBV4-1|-|TRBJ2-5|few
TGCGCCAGCAGCCCCAATCATGTGGGGAAACAAGAGACCCAGTACTTC
CASSPNHVGKQETQYF
>TRBV19|-|TRBJ2-2|-
TGTGCCAGTAGAGATCTGGACACCGGGGAGCTGTTTTTT
CASRDLDTGELFF
>TRBV20-1|TRBD2|TRBJ2-3|-
TGCAGTGCGATAAGCGGGAGCAGCACAGATAAGCAGTATTTT
CSAISGSSTDKQYF
>TRBV29-1|-|TRBJ2-7|few
TGCAGCGTTGAGGTGGGGGATCCCTACGAGCAGTACTTC
CSVEVGDPYEQYF
>TRBV13|-|TRBJ1-2|-
TGTGCCAGCAGCCCAGGTGGGGCAATCTATGGCTACACCTTC
CASSPGGAIYGYTF
>TRBV20-1|TRBD2|TRBJ2-7|-
TGCAGTGCTAGAGCGGGAGGGCCCCACGAGCAGTACTTC
CSARAGGPHEQYF
>TRBV2|-|TRBJ2-7|many
TGTGCCAGCAGGATCGGTACTTGGGATTACTACGAGCAGTACTTC
CASRIGTWDYYEQYF
>TRBV7-9|TRBD1|TRBJ1-5|many
TGTGCCAGCAGCCTGACAGGGTGGAGGCAGCCCCAGCATTTT
CASSLTGWRQPQHF
>TRBV4-3|-|TRBJ2-7|few
TGCGCCAGCAGCCAACACCCTGCGACCGGGGCCCACGAGCAGTACTTC
CASSQHPATGAHEQYF
>TRBV6-5|-|TRBJ2-3|many
TGTGCCAGCAGTTACGGCCAGGGGTATCCAGATACGCAGTATTTT
CASSYGQGYPDTQYF
>TRBV28|-|TRBJ1-4|-
TGTGCCAGCAGTTCCCTGAGCAGGGGACGTGCCTATAATGAAAAACTGTTTTTT
CASSSLSRGRAYNEKLFF
>TRBV7-3|-|TRBJ1-1|few
TGTGCCAGCAGTTTCGGGCCAGTTGAAGCTTTCTTT
CASSFGPVEAFF
>TRBV20-1|-|TRBJ1-5|few
TGCAGTGCTAAAGGACAACCTGCTAGCAATCAGCCCCAGCATTTT
CSAKGQPASNQPQHF
>TRBV12-3/TRBV12-4|-|TRBJ1-3|-
TGTGCCAGCAGTTTTTATTGGGTACCTGGAAACACCATATATTTT
CASSFYWVPGNTIYF
>TRBV28|-|TRBJ1-1|many
TGTGCCAGCAGTCGGGACACTAAAGCTTTCTTT
CASSRDTKAFF
>TRBV7-2|TRBD2|TRBJ2-3|many
TGTGCCAGCAGCTTTCGGCGGGGGGGCACAGATACGCAGTATTTT
CASSFRRGGTDTQYF
>TRBV4-1|TRBD1|TRBJ1-1|-
TGCGCCAGCAGCCAAGAGGGGCAGGGGGCGTTCTTAGCTTTCTTT
CASSQEGQGAFLAFF
>TRBV28|-|TRBJ2-3|many
TGTGCCAGCGGTCGGTTGGGCACAGATACGCAGTATTTT
CASGRLGTDTQYF
>TRBV11-2|-|TRBJ2-5|few
TGTGCCAGCAGCTCCTTCTCGACAACACGGTACTTC
CASSSFSTTRYF
>TRBV27|-|TRBJ1-5|many
TGTGCCAGCAGTTTTGGGGGCCCCGGTTATAGCAATCAGCCCCAGCATTTT
CASSFGGPGYSNQPQHF
>TRBV6-1|TRBD1|TRBJ1-2|many
TGTGCCAGCACCAGACAGGGAGGCCCGTTTGGCTACACCTTC
CASTRQGGPFGYTF